The clone carrying this TCR beta chain was counted a few times. This CDR3 comprises 16 residues. The V end was cut by 0 bases, the J end by 6 bases, with 15 bases between. The V gene's germline CDR1 is MNHEY and CDR2 SVGAGI. These data originate in a study of cytomegalovirus exposure and HLA in healthy donors. Both 60 Vbeta primers and 13 Jbeta primers went into the PCR. Libraries were prepared by immunoSEQ multiplex PCR; TCRdb keeps only in-frame clonotypes and omits some of them. The sample carries 130,000 to 150,000 clones, approximately 82% recorded once. The chain has TRBV6-5 and TRBJ2-1; unclear D gene. The receptor comes from an older woman in good health and CMV-seropositive. Sample: PBMCs. This CDR3 reads CASSYSMVAVFNEQFF. In nucleotides, the CDR3 is TGTGCCAGCAGTTACTCGATGGTAGCAGTATTCAATGAGCAGTTCTTC.